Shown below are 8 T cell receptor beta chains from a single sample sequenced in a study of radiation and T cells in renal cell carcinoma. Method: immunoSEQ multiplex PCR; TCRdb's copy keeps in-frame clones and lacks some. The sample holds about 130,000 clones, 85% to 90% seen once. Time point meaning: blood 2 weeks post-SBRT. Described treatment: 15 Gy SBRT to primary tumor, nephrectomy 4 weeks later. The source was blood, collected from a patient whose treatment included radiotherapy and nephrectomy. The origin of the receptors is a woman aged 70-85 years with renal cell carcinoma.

The CDR3 region is CASRTGDRGEKLFF. In nucleotides, the CDR3 is TGTGCCAGCAGAACGGGAGACAGGGGTGAAAAACTGTTTTTT. V is TRBV16 and J is TRBJ1-4; 8 positions match TRBD1. CDR1 is KGHSY and CDR2 is FQNENV in the germline V gene. The CDR3 is made up of 14 amino acids. The ends lost 6 bases at V and 7 bases at J; junction bases unmatched: 7.

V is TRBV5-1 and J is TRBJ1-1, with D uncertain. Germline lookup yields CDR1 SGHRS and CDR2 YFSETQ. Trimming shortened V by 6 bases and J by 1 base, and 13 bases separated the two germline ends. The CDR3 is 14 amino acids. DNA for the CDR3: TGCGCCAGCAACAACCCATCGGGGAACACTGAAGCTTTCTTT. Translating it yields CASNNPSGNTEAFF. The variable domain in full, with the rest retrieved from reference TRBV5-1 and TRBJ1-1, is KAGVTQTPRYLIKTRGQQVTLSCSPISGHRSVSWYQQTPGQGLQFLFEYFSETQRNKGNFPGRFSGRQFSNSRSEMNVSTLELGDSALYLCASNNPSGNTEAFFGQGTRLTVV.

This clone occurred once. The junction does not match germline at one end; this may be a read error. CDR3 bases: TGTGCCGGCAGTTACCTCTTAGGGGGCGACACTGAAGCTTTCTTT. Residues: CAGSYLLGGDTEAFF. The genes are TRBV6-5 and TRBJ1-1, with 7 nucleotides matching TRBD1. Germline CDR1 reads MNHEY; CDR2 reads SVGAGI. The CDR3 extends over 15 amino acids.

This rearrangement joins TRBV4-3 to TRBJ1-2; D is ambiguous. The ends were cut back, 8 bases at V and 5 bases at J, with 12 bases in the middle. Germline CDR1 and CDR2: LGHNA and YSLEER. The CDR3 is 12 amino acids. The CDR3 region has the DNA TGCGCCAGCTCGCGGGGTCCATATGGCTACACCTTC. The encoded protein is CASSRGPYGYTF.

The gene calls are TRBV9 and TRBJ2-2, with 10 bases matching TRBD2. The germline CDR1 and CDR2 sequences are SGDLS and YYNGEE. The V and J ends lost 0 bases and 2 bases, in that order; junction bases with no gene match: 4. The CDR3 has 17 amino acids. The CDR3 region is CASSVGSSGGNTGELFF. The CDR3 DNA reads TGTGCCAGCAGCGTAGGCTCTAGCGGGGGAAACACCGGGGAGCTGTTTTTT.

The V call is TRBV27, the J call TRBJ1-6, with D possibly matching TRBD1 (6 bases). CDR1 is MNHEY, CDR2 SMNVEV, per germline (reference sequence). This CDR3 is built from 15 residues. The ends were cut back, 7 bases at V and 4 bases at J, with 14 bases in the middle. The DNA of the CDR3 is TGTGCCAGCAAGGACAGACGTTATTATAATTCACCCCTCCACTTT. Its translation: CASKDRRYYNSPLHF.

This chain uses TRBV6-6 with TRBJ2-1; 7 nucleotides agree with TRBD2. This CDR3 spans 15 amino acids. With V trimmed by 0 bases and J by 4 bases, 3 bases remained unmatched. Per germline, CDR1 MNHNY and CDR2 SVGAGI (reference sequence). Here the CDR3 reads CASSYSGGEYNEQFF. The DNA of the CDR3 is TGTGCCAGCAGTTACTCGGGGGGGGAATACAATGAGCAGTTCTTC.

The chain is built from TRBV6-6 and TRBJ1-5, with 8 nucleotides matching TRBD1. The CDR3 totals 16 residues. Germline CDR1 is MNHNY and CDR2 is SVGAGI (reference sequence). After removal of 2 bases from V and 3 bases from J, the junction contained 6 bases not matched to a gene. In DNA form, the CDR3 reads TGTGCCAGCAGTTACGGTGCAGGGGGCCCCAATCAGCCCCAGCATTTT. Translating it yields CASSYGAGGPNQPQHF.